Listed below are T cell receptor beta chains from one sample, sequenced in a study of monozygotic twins with inflammatory bowel disease. TCRdb re-called the 5' RACE reads and catalogs CDR3 proteins one per entry, DNA excluded. The sample data list about 450,000 distinct CDR3 sequences. Sample: blood. Receptor source: a human donor with ulcerative colitis or Crohn's disease, or a healthy co-twin of an affected twin (not recorded which). The CDR3 runs from the conserved cysteine through the conserved F or W.

J gene | V gene | CDR3 protein
TRBJ2-1 | TRBV20-1 | CSARAPSGGDSNEQFF
TRBJ2-3 | TRBV3-1 | CASSPNWDTQYF
TRBJ2-3 | TRBV28 | CASRRSMGPPEDTQYF
TRBJ2-6 | TRBV6-5 | CASSYDNSGANVLTF
TRBJ1-1 | TRBV20-1 | CSAPIRAYGTESFF
TRBJ2-1 | TRBV18 | CASSPSPRNEQFF
TRBJ1-1 | TRBV11-2 | CASSWGGGSTEAFF
TRBJ1-2 | TRBV3-1 | CASSQEANYGYTF
TRBJ1-1 | TRBV2 | CASSGSSGGGTEAFF
TRBJ1-2 | TRBV7-2 | CASSPRQGGWYGYTF
TRBJ1-5 | TRBV7-8 | CASSLTDGDQPQHF
TRBJ2-3 | TRBV5-1 | CASSRLAGYQTDTQYF
TRBJ2-3 | TRBV4-1 | CASSPSGGAFTDTQYF
TRBJ1-6 | TRBV12-3/TRBV12-4 | CASSLEAPRRPLHF
TRBJ2-1 | TRBV20-1 | CSARASPSGGLYTYNEQFF
TRBJ2-3 | TRBV23-1 | CASSQGTRVVRTSGDTTDTQYF
TRBJ2-1 | TRBV5-1 | CASSAGQGDEQFF
TRBJ1-2 | TRBV5-8 | CASTPVNSNGYTF
TRBJ1-5 | TRBV18 | CASSPPSRDSNQPQHF